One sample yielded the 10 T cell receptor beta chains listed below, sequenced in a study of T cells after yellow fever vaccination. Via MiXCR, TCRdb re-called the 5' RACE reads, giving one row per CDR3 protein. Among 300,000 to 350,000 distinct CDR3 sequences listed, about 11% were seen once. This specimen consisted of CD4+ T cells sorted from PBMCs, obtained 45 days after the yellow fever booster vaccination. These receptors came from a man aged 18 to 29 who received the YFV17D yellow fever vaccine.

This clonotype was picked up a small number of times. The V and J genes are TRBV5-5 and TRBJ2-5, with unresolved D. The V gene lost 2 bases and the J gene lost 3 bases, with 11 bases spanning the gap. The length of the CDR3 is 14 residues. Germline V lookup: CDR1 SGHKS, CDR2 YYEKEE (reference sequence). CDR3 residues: CASSFVQWEETQYF. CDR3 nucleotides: TGTGCCAGCAGCTTCGTACAGTGGGAAGAGACCCAGTACTTC.

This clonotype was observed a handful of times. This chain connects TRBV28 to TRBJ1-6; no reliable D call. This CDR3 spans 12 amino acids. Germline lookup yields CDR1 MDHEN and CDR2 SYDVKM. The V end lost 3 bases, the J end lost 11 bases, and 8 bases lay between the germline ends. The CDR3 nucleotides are TGTGCCAGCAGTTTGACCTTAGCACCCCTCCACTTT. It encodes CASSLTLAPLHF.

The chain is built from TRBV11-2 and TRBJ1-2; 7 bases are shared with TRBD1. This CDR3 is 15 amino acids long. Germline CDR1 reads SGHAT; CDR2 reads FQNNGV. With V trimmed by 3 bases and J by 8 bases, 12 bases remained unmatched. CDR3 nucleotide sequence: TGTGCCAGCAGCTTTAACGCCCAAACCAGGGGGGGCTACACCTTC. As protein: CASSFNAQTRGGYTF.

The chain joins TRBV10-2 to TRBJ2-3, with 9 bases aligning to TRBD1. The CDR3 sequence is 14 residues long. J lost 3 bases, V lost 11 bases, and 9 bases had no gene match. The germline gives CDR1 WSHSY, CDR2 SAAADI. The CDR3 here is CAGGTGKFTDTQYF. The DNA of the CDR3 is TGCGCCGGAGGGACAGGGAAATTTACAGATACGCAGTATTTT.

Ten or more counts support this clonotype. The CDR3 DNA is TGTGCCAGCAGACTAGCAGGGGGCAACACTGAAGCTTTCTTT. Protein sequence: CASRLAGGNTEAFF. The chain recombines TRBV12-3 or TRBV12-4 with TRBJ1-1; 8 bases are shared with TRBD1. V lost 6 bases, J lost 2 bases, and 5 bases stayed unmatched. This CDR3 comprises 14 residues.

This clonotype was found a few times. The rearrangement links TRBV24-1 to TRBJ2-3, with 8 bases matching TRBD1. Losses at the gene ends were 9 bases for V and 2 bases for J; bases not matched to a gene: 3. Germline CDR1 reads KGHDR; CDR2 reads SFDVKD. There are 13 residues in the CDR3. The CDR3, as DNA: TGTGCCACCCGGGGACAGGTCACAGATACGCAGTATTTT. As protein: CATRGQVTDTQYF.

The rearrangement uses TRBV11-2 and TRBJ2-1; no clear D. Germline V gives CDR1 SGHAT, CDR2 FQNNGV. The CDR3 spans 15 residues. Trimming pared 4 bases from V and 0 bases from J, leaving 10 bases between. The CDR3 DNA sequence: TGTGCCAGCAGCTCTAGTCTGAGCTCCTACAATGAGCAGTTCTTC. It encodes CASSSSLSSYNEQFF.

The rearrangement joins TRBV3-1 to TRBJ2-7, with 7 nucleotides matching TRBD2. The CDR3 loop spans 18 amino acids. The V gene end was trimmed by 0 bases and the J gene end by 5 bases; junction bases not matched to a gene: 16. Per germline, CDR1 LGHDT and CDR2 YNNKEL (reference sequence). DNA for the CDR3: TGTGCCAGCAGCCAAGATCGGTTCAGGACTAGGTCATCCCACGAGCAGTACTTC. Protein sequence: CASSQDRFRTRSSHEQYF.

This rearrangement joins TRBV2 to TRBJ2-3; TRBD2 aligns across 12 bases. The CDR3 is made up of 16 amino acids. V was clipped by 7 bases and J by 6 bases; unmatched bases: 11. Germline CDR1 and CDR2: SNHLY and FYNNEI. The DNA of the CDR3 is TGTGCCAGCACCGTAACTAGCGGGGGGCCAGGCGATACGCAGTATTTT. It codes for CASTVTSGGPGDTQYF. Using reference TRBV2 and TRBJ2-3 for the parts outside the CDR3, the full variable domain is EPEVTQTPSHQVTQMGQEVILRCVPISNHLYFYWYRQILGQKVEFLVSFYNNEISEKSEIFDDQFSVERPDGSNFTLKIRSTKLEDSAMYFCASTVTSGGPGDTQYFGPGTRLTVL.

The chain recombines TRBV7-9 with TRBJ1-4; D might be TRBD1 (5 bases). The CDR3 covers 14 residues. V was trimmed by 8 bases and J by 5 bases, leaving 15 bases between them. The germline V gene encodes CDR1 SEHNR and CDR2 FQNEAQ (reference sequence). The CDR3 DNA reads TGTGCCAGCGCGAGGGGACCAGTCAATGAAAAACTGTTTTTT. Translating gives CASARGPVNEKLFF.